This T cell receptor beta chain is from a study of response to subunit inactivated influenza vaccine. Study findings and constraints: Every seasonal influenza vaccination brings in few new T cells, the authors suggested.

TCRdb re-called the RT-PCR reads through MiXCR, storing one row per CDR3 protein. The sample shows fewer than 250,000 distinct CDR3 sequences, under 15% of them seen only once. Germline CDR1 DFQATT, CDR2 SNEGSKA (reference sequence). The V gene end was trimmed by 0 bases and the J gene end by 3 bases; junction bases not matched to a gene: 8. This CDR3 is 15 amino acids long. As for this clonotype: Its antigen is unknown.

This material consisted of CD8+ T cells sorted from PBMCs, taken more than 4 days after vaccination. The chain recombines TRBV20-1 with TRBJ2-7; 7 bases are a match to TRBD1. The sequence was obtained from a man aged 50 to 60 who received an inactivated influenza vaccine. The CDR3: CSARDAGTADYEQYF. For the CDR3, the DNA is TGCAGTGCTAGAGATGCCGGGACAGCTGACTACGAGCAGTACTTC.